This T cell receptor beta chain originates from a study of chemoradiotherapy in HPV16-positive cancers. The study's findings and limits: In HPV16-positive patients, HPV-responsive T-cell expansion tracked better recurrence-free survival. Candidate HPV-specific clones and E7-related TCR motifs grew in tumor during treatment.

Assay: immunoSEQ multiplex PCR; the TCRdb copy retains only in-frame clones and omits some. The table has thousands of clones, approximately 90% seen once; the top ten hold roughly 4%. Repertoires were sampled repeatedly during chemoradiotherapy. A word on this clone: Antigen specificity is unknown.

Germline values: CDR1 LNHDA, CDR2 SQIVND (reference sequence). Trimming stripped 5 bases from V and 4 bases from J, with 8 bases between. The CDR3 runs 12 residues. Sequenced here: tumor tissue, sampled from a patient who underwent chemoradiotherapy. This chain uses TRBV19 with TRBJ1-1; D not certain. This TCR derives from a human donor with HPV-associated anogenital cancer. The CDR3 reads CASSPGATEAFF. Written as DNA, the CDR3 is TGTGCCAGTAGTCCTGGTGCCACTGAAGCTTTCTTT.